The 9 T cell receptor beta chains listed next were all sequenced from one sample in a study of brain T cells in children with intractable seizures. Profiling relied on immunoSEQ multiplex PCR, and the TCRdb table lists in-frame clones only, not all of them. The sample includes about 340,000 clones, more than 85% seen only once; the top ten take approximately 5%. Time point here: blood from clinic visit 5 months post-surgery; TSC patient then seizure free. Source: peripheral blood, taken less than 6 months after surgery. These receptor sequences come from a boy younger than two with tuberous sclerosis and intractable seizures.

V and J are TRBV15 and TRBJ1-3; D not resolved. CDR3 size: 13 residues. Deletions cut 8 bases from V and 2 bases from J, with 10 bases between. The germline V gene encodes CDR1 LNHNV and CDR2 YYDKDF (reference sequence). CDR3 sequence: CATRSGPGNTIYF. CDR3 in DNA: TGTGCCACCCGCTCCGGACCTGGAAACACCATATATTTT.

The V call is TRBV6-5, the J call TRBJ2-1; a possible D gene is TRBD1 (5 bases). The V end lost 1 base, the J end lost 2 bases, and 12 bases lay between the germline ends. CDR1 is MNHEY, CDR2 SVGAGI, per germline. The CDR3 has 16 amino acids. The CDR3 nucleotides are TGTGCCAGCAGTTACTTCCCCGGCAGGGCCTACAATGAGCAGTTCTTC. This gives the protein CASSYFPGRAYNEQFF.

This rearrangement joins TRBV10-2 to TRBJ1-5; 9 bases match TRBD1. Germline CDR1 and CDR2: WSHSY and SAAADI. The CDR3 is made up of 16 amino acids. V dropped 4 bases and J dropped 0; count of bases not matched to a gene: 4. The CDR3 bases are TGCGCCAGCAGTGCAGGGACAGGGAATAGCAATCAGCCCCAGCATTTT. Its translation: CASSAGTGNSNQPQHF.

This clone was counted a single time. V and J are TRBV28 and TRBJ2-3; 9 bases match TRBD1. J was trimmed by 0 bases and V by 5 bases; bases with no gene match: 9. The CDR3 sequence is 17 residues long. The germline V gene encodes CDR1 MDHEN and CDR2 SYDVKM. CDR3 nucleotides: TGTGCCAGCAGTCCGCTCGGACAGGGGACTAGCACAGATACGCAGTATTTT. This codes for CASSPLGQGTSTDTQYF.

The rearrangement joins TRBV28 to TRBJ1-3, with 7 bases identical to TRBD1. The CDR3 has 17 amino acids. The J segment lost 2 bases and the V segment lost 6 bases, leaving 13 bases of the junction unmatched. Germline V gene lookup returns CDR1 MDHEN and CDR2 SYDVKM. CDR3 amino acids: CASSPRRWGQPGNTIYF. CDR3 sequence (DNA): TGTGCCAGCAGCCCAAGGCGGTGGGGACAGCCTGGAAACACCATATATTTT.

The V gene is TRBV2, the J gene TRBJ1-2, with D perhaps TRBD1 (6 bases). The germline V gene has CDR1 SNHLY and CDR2 FYNNEI. CDR3 length: 15 residues. V was pared by 3 bases and J by 2 bases, with 13 bases between. CDR3 sequence: CASSDLTGSNYGYTF. CDR3 sequence (DNA): TGTGCCAGCAGTGACCTAACAGGGTCCAACTATGGCTACACCTTC.

The gene calls are TRBV12-3 or TRBV12-4 and TRBJ2-2; no clear D. The CDR3 runs 13 residues. V lost 1 base and J lost 7, with 7 bases in between. The DNA of the CDR3 is TGTGCCAGCAGTTTAGTAGAGTACGGGGAGCTGTTTTTT. Protein product: CASSLVEYGELFF.

The chain combines TRBV19 with TRBJ2-7; 10 nucleotides align to TRBD2. The ends lost 3 bases at V and 3 bases at J; junction bases unmatched: 2. Germline loops: CDR1 LNHDA, CDR2 SQIVND (reference sequence). The CDR3 has 14 amino acids. CDR3 DNA sequence: TGTGCCAGTAGTATGCTAGCGGGAGACTACGAGCAGTACTTC. The encoded protein is CASSMLAGDYEQYF.

This sequence joins TRBV10-3 and TRBJ2-1; the match to TRBD2 covers 10 bases. This CDR3 comprises 13 residues. The germline V gene has CDR1 ENHRY and CDR2 SYGVKD. With 6 bases clipped from V and 5 bases from J, the junction kept 1 base outside the gene matches. CDR3 amino acids: CAIRLAGNNEQFF. The CDR3 DNA sequence: TGTGCCATCAGACTAGCGGGAAACAATGAGCAGTTCTTC.